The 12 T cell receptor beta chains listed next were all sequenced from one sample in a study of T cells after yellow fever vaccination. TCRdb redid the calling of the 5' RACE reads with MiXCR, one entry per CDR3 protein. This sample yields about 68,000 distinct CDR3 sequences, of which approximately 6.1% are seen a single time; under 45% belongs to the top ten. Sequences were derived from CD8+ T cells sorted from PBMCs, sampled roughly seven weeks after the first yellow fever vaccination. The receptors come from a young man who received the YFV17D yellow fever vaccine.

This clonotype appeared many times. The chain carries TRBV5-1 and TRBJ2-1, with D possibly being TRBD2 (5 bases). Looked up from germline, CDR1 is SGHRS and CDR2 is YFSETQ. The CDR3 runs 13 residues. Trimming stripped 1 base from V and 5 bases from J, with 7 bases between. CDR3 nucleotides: TGCGCCAGCAGCTTGCCGGGGAACAATGAGCAGTTCTTC. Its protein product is CASSLPGNNEQFF.

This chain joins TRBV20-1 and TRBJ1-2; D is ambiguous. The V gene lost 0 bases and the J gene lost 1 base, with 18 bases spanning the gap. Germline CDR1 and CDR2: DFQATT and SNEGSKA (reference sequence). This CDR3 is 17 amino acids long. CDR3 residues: CSAREIEGPGSNYGYTF. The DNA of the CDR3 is TGCAGTGCTAGAGAGATCGAAGGGCCGGGGAGTAACTATGGCTACACCTTC.

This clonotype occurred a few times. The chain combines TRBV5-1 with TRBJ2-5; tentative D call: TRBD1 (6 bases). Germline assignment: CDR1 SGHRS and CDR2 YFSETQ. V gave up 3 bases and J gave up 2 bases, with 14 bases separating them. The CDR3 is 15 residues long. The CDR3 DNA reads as TGCGCCAGCAGCTCCGGATGGCAGGGGCAAGAGACCCAGTACTTC. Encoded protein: CASSSGWQGQETQYF. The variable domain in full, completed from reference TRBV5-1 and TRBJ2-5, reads KAGVTQTPRYLIKTRGQQVTLSCSPISGHRSVSWYQQTPGQGLQFLFEYFSETQRNKGNFPGRFSGRQFSNSRSEMNVSTLELGDSALYLCASSSGWQGQETQYFGPGTRLLVL.

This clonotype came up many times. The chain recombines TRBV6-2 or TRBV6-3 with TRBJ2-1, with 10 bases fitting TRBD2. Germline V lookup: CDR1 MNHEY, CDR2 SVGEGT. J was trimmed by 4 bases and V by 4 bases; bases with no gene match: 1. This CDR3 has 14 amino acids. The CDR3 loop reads CASSWTSGYNEQFF. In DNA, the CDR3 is TGTGCCAGCAGTTGGACTAGCGGTTACAATGAGCAGTTCTTC.

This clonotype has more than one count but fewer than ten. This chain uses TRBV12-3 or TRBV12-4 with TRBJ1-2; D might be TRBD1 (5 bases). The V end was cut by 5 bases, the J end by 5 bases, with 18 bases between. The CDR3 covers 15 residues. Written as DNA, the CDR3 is TGTGCCAGCAGTCCCGGCCTACCTGGGGGTTATGGCTACACCTTC. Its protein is CASSPGLPGGYGYTF.

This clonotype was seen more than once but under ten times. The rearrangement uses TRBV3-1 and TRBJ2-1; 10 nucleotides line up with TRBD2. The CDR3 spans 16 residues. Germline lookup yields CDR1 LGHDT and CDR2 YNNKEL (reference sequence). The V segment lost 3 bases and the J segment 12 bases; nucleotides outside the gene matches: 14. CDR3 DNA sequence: TGTGCCAGCAGCCAGATTCTTCTAGCGGGGGATAGTACGCAGTTCTTC. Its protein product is CASSQILLAGDSTQFF.

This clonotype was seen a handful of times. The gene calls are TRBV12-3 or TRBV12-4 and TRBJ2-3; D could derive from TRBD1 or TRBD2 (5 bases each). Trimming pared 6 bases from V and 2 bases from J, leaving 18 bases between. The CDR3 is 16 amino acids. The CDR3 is CASSKGGGPYTDTQYF. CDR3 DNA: TGTGCCAGCAGCAAAGGTGGGGGACCGTACACAGATACGCAGTATTTT.

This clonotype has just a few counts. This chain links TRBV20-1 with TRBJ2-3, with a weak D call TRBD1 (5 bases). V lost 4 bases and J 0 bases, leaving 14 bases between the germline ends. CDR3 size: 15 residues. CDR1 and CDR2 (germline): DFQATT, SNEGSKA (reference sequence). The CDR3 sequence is CSAKPTEPSTDTQYF. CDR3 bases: TGCAGTGCTAAACCGACAGAACCTAGCACAGATACGCAGTATTTT.

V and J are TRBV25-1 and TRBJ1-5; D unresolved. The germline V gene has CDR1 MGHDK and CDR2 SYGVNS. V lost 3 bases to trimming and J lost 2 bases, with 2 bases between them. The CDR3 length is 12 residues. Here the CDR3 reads CASSDGNQPQHF. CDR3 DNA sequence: TGTGCCAGCAGTGATGGCAATCAGCCCCAGCATTTT.

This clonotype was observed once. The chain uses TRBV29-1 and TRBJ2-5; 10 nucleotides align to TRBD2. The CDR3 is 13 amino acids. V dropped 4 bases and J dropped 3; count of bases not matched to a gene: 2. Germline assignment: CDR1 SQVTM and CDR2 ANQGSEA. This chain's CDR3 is CSVATSGEETQYF. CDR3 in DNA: TGCAGCGTTGCCACTAGCGGGGAAGAGACCCAGTACTTC.

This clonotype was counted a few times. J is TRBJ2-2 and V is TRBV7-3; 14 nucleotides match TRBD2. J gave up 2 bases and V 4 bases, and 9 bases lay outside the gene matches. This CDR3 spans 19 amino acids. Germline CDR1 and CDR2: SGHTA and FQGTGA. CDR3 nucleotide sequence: TGTGCCAGCAGCTACCGAGAGGGACTAGCGGGGGACAACACCGGGGAGCTGTTTTTT. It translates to CASSYREGLAGDNTGELFF.

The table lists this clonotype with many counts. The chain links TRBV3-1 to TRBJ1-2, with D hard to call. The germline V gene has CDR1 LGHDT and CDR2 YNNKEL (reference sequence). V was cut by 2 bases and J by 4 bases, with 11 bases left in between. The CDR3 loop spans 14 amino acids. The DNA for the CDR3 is TGTGCCAGCAGCCAAAGGACTGCAGGCTATGGCTACACCTTC. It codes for CASSQRTAGYGYTF.